The 20 T cell receptor beta chains reported below all come from one sample, sequenced in a study of post-analysis software for immune sequencing data. Points from the study as a whole: Among four to six TRBV segments more frequent in patients than controls were TRBV5-6, TRBV5-1 and TRBV20-1.

Unique-molecular-identifier-tagged TCR beta cDNA libraries were used. One entry per CDR3 protein, called by TCRdb with MiXCR from the PCR reads. This table has 740,000 or so distinct CDR3 sequences, around 50% appearing once. The antigens these receptors bind are not known. Sequenced input: blood. These receptors were collected from a girl between 10 and 17 years old with multiple sclerosis.

The V and J genes are TRBV29-1 and TRBJ1-4; TRBD1 matches 8 bases. Trimming at V came to 4 bases and at J to 6 bases, leaving 4 bases not matched to a gene. Germline V lookup: CDR1 SQVTM, CDR2 ANQGSEA. The CDR3 has 13 amino acids. The CDR3 DNA reads as TGCAGCGTTGGGACGGACAGGGATGAAAAACTGTTTTTT. It is translated as CSVGTDRDEKLFF.

CDR3 loop: CAISGGLAGGPNEQFF. CDR3 sequence (DNA): TGTGCCATCAGTGGCGGTTTAGCGGGAGGGCCCAATGAGCAGTTCTTC. The chain couples TRBV10-3 to TRBJ2-1, with 11 bases matching TRBD2. CDR3 length equals 16 residues. Germline trimming cut 4 bases from V and 6 bases from J; bases unmatched to any gene: 8. Germline-derived CDR1 and CDR2 are ENHRY and SYGVKD.

The V gene is TRBV7-8, the J gene TRBJ2-3; D is possibly TRBD2 (7 bases). CDR3 size: 15 residues. Per germline, CDR1 SGHVS and CDR2 FQNEAQ. Trimming cost V 9 bases and J 2 bases, with 18 bases left between them. As DNA, the CDR3 is TGTGCCAGTCACCAACAGGGAGGGACCACAGATACGCAGTATTTT. Translating gives CASHQQGGTTDTQYF.

This clonotype was recorded once. At one boundary the junction diverges from the germline segment, which might be a read error. V usage is TRBV10-3 and J usage is TRBJ1-1; TRBD1 matches 8 bases. Looked up from germline, CDR1 is ENHRY and CDR2 is SYGVKD. CDR3 length: 17 residues. CDR3 amino acids: CAISDPQTRDRKTGAFF. CDR3 DNA: TGTGCCATCAGTGACCCGCAGACGCGGGACAGGAAGACTGGAGCTTTCTTT.

The chain has TRBV10-3 and TRBJ2-1; the match to TRBD2 covers 8 bases. Germline trimming cut 7 bases from V and 1 base from J; bases unmatched to any gene: 3. Germline CDR1 and CDR2: ENHRY and SYGVKD. The CDR3 is 14 residues long. The DNA of the CDR3 is TGTGCCATCACCAGCGGGAGATCCTACAATGAGCAGTTCTTC. Protein product: CAITSGRSYNEQFF.

The J gene is TRBJ2-7, the V gene TRBV30; tentatively, D is TRBD1 (5 bases). In germline, CDR1 is GTSNPN, CDR2 SVGIG (reference sequence). The V end was cut by 4 bases, the J end by 12 bases, with 28 bases between. The CDR3 has 15 residues. CDR3 nucleotides: TGTGCCTGGACCCGATCGACAGAACTTAGGTCGAGGACGTACTTC. Translation gives CAWTRSTELRSRTYF.

The chain is built from TRBV4-2 and TRBJ2-5; 9 bases match TRBD2. CDR3 length equals 17 residues. Germline V gene sequence: CDR1 LGHNA, CDR2 YNFKEQ. The V segment lost 4 bases and the J segment 11 bases; nucleotides outside the gene matches: 20. The DNA of the CDR3 is TGTGCCAGCAGCCCGGGATTTAGCGGGAGAGTCGGGAATGAGCAGTACTTC. It specifies CASSPGFSGRVGNEQYF.

This clonotype was counted only a few times. V gene TRBV20-1 combines with J gene TRBJ2-5; D is unclear. Judging by the DNA end, TRBJ2-7 fits better; the J call may be wrong. The length of the CDR3 is 13 residues. Germline CDR1 is DFQATT and CDR2 is SNEGSKA (reference sequence). The CDR3 region has the DNA TGCAGTGCAGCTGGTCCGGGTCCTACCGAGCAGTACTTC. Translating gives CSAAGPGPTEQYF.

This clonotype has more than one count but fewer than ten. The chain combines TRBV10-3 with TRBJ2-6; D uncertain. In germline, CDR1 is ENHRY, CDR2 SYGVKD. V was cut by 2 bases and J by 0 bases, with 8 bases left in between. The CDR3 has 16 amino acids. The CDR3, as DNA: TGTGCCATCAGTGAGCCCAGCCTCTCTGGGGCCAACGTCCTGACTTTC. It translates to CAISEPSLSGANVLTF.

The chain combines TRBV5-1 with TRBJ2-7; unclear D gene. Trimming pared 0 bases from V and 7 bases from J, leaving 11 bases between. Per the germline V gene, CDR1 is SGHRS and CDR2 is YFSETQ. This CDR3 contains 13 residues. The CDR3 region is CASSLAAMREQYF. CDR3 DNA: TGCGCCAGCAGCTTGGCGGCGATGAGGGAGCAGTACTTC.

The chain joins TRBV12-3 or TRBV12-4 to TRBJ2-7; possibly TRBD1 for D (5 bases). V was pared by 5 bases and J by 5 bases, with 10 bases between. This CDR3 has 12 residues. The CDR3 DNA sequence: TGTGCCAGCAGTGCATTCAGGGACGAGCAGTACTTC. Its protein is CASSAFRDEQYF.

DNA for the CDR3: TGCAGTGCTAGAGGTCAGACTAGCGGGACCTACGAGCAGTACTTC. Translation: CSARGQTSGTYEQYF. This chain links TRBV20-1 with TRBJ2-7; TRBD2 aligns across 11 bases. The J segment lost 2 bases and the V segment lost 1 base, leaving 4 bases of the junction unmatched. CDR1 and CDR2 from the germline V gene are DFQATT and SNEGSKA (reference sequence). The CDR3 is 15 amino acids.

With regard to this clonotype: An end of the junction differs from the germline gene, which may be a read error. The chain combines TRBV6-9 with TRBJ2-1; D tentatively fits TRBD1 or TRBD2 (5 bases each). Germline CDR1 is MNHGY and CDR2 is SVAAGI. The CDR3 consists of 18 residues. CDR3 DNA: TGTGCCAGCAGTTATGACCACAAAAAAAAGGGACGCCACAATGAGCGGTTCTTC. This gives the protein CASSYDHKKKGRHNERFF.

This clonotype has a handful of counts. The chain carries TRBV11-2 and TRBJ1-1; possibly TRBD1 for D (6 bases). CDR3 length: 13 amino acids. The germline V gene encodes CDR1 SGHAT and CDR2 FQNNGV. V lost 6 bases to trimming and J lost 1 base, with 9 bases between them. The CDR3 protein is CASRLQGNTEAFF. The CDR3 DNA follows: TGTGCCAGCAGACTACAGGGGAACACTGAAGCTTTCTTT.

The V call is TRBV6-6, the J call TRBJ1-1; the D gene is possibly TRBD1 (5 bases). Germline V gene data show CDR1 as MNHNY and CDR2 as SVGAGI (reference sequence). The CDR3 has 15 residues. The ends were cut back, 6 bases at V and 0 bases at J, with 14 bases in the middle. The CDR3 DNA reads TGTGCCAGCAGCCCCTCGGCAGGGATGAACACTGAAGCTTTCTTT. It codes for CASSPSAGMNTEAFF.

This rearrangement joins TRBV12-5 to TRBJ1-2; a weak D match, TRBD1 (6 bases). Trimming pared 1 base from V and 6 bases from J, leaving 9 bases between. The CDR3 covers 13 residues. Germline V gene sequence: CDR1 LGHNT, CDR2 FRNRAP. CDR3 protein: CASGLDTGHGYTF. DNA of the CDR3: TGTGCTAGTGGTTTGGATACAGGGCATGGCTACACCTTC.

The chain combines TRBV20-1 with TRBJ1-2, with 9 bases lining up with TRBD1. The ends lost 6 bases at V and 7 bases at J; junction bases unmatched: 12. Germline lookup yields CDR1 DFQATT and CDR2 SNEGSKA (reference sequence). This CDR3 is 14 amino acids long. The CDR3 DNA follows: TGCAGTGCCCGAAAGGACAGGGGAGTGCGTGGCTACACCTTC. This encodes CSARKDRGVRGYTF.

The V and J genes are TRBV15 and TRBJ2-3, with a possible D match to TRBD1 (6 bases). The CDR3 totals 17 residues. In germline, CDR1 is LNHNV, CDR2 YYDKDF (reference sequence). Trimming shortened V by 1 base and J by 3 bases, and 17 bases separated the two germline ends. The CDR3 DNA is TGTGCCACCAGCAGAGGGGGGCTTCAGGGTAAGACAGATACGCAGTATTTT. Translation gives CATSRGGLQGKTDTQYF.

This clonotype was counted a few times. The rearrangement links TRBV5-1 to TRBJ2-7; TRBD2 matches at 12 bases. Germline assignment: CDR1 SGHRS and CDR2 YFSETQ. CDR3 length equals 15 residues. The V and J ends lost 4 bases and 6 bases, in that order; junction bases with no gene match: 8. The CDR3 reads CASSPGLAGGPEQYF. DNA for the CDR3: TGCGCCAGCAGCCCGGGACTAGCGGGTGGTCCCGAGCAGTACTTC.

This clonotype has just one count. The chain couples TRBV3-1 to TRBJ2-7; TRBD2 agrees at 16 bases. The ends lost 4 bases at V and 4 bases at J; junction bases unmatched: 13. CDR1 is LGHDT and CDR2 is YNNKEL in the germline V gene (reference sequence). The CDR3 loop spans 19 amino acids. The CDR3 coding sequence is TGTGCCAGCAGCCTCCTCGGGACTAGCGGGAGGGTCCAGGGGTACGAGCAGTACTTC. Translation: CASSLLGTSGRVQGYEQYF.